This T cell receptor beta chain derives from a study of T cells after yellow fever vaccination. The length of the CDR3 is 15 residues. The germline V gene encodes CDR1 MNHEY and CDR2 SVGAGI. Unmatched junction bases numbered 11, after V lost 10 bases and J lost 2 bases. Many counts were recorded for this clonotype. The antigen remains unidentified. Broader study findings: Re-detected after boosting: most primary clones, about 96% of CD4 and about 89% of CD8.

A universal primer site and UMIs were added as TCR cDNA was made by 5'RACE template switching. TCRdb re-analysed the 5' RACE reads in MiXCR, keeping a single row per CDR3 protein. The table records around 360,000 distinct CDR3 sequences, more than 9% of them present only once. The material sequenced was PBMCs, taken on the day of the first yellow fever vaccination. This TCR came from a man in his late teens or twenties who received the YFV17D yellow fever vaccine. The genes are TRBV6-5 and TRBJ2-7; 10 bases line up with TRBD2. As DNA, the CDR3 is TGTGCCACCTTGACACGGACTAGCGGAACCTACGAGCAGTACGTC. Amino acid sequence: CATLTRTSGTYEQYV.